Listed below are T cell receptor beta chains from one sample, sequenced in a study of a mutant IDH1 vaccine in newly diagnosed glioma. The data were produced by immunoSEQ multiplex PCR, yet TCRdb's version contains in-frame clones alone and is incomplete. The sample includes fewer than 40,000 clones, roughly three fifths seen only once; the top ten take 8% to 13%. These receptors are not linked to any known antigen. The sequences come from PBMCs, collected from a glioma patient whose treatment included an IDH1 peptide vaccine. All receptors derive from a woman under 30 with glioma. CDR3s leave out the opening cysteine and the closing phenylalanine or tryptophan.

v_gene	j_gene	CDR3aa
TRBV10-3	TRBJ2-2	AISEKGSGTYTGELF
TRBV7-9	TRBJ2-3	ASSSGVGATYTQY
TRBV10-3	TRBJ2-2	AIAWGGNGELF
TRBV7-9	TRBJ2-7	ASSQGSTHEQY
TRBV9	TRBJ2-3	ASSQTGGGDTQY
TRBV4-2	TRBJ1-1	ASRDFVGRDTEAF
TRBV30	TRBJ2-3	AWSVHRVAQY
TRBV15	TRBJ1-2	ATSTLTSLNGGYT
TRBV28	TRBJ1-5	ASWTPGRNQPQH
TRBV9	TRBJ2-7	ASSVEDFPYEQY
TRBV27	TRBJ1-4	ASSTTGEKLF
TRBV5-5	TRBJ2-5	ASRGLAETQY
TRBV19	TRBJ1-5	ASSQQDYSNQPQH
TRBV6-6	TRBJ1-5	ASETGVGQPQH
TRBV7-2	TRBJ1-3	ASSLLTGVGNTIY
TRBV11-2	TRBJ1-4	ASSLRGGELF
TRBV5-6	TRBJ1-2	ASTPGRGYGYT
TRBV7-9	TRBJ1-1	ASSWDSGGDAF
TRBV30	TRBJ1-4	AWSEGGDEKLF
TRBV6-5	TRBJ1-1	ASSYGGAEAF
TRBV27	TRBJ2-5	ASSFWETQY
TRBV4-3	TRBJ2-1	ASSPEVGQGYNEQF